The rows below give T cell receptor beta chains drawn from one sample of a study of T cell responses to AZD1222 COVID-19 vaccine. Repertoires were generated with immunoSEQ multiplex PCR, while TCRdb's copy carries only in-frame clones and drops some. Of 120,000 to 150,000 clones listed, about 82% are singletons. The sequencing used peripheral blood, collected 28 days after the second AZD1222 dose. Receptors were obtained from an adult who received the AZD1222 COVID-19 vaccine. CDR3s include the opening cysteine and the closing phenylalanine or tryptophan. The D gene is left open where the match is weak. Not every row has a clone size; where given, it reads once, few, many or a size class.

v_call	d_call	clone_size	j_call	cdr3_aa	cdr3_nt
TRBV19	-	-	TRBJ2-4	CASSHLGNIQYF	TGTGCCAGTAGTCACCTGGGTAACATTCAGTACTTC
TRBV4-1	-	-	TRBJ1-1	CASSQDNGGEAFF	TGCGCCAGCAGCCAAGATAACGGGGGTGAAGCTTTCTTT
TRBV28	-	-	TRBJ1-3	CASSSTEGLGNTIYF	TGTGCCAGCAGTTCAACGGAAGGTTTGGGAAACACCATATATTTT
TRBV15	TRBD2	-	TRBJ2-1	CATSRDPGLDSNEQFF	TGTGCCACCAGCAGAGATCCGGGACTAGACAGCAATGAGCAGTTCTTC
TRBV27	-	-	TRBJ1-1	CASSLRSVTAEAFF	TGTGCCAGCAGTTTAAGGTCGGTTACGGCTGAAGCTTTCTTT
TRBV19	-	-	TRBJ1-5	CASSMTVSNQPQHF	TGTGCCAGTAGTATGACAGTTAGCAATCAGCCCCAGCATTTT
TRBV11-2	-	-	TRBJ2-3	CASSAQGGYSTDTQYF	TGTGCCAGCAGCGCCCAGGGGGGGTATAGCACAGATACGCAGTATTTT
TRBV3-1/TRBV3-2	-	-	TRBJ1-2	CASSQDFGARYTF	TGTGCCAGCAGCCAAGATTTCGGGGCTAGGTACACCTTC
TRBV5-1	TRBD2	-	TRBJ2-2	CASSPSGRAGGPGELFF	TGCGCCAGCAGCCCGTCAGGACGAGCGGGAGGCCCCGGGGAGCTGTTTTTT
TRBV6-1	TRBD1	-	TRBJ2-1	CASSEIGTGGGEQFF	TGTGCCAGCAGTGAGATCGGGACAGGGGGCGGCGAGCAGTTCTTC
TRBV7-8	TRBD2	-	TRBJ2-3	CASSSLAATSTDTQYF	TGTGCCAGCAGCTCACTAGCGGCTACTAGCACAGATACGCAGTATTTT
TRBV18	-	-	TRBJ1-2	CASSPQGLGYGYTF	TGTGCCAGCTCACCACAGGGGTTGGGCTATGGCTACACCTTC
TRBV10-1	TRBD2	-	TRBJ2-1	CASRSSGGANEQFF	TGCGCCAGCAGGTCTAGCGGGGGGGCGAATGAGCAGTTCTTC
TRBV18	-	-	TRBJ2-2	CASSPPKGRNTGELFF	TGTGCCAGCTCACCCCCGAAGGGGCGGAACACCGGGGAGCTGTTTTTT
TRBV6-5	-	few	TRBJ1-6	CASRAGTGEASPLHF	TGTGCCAGCAGGGCCGGGACGGGGGAAGCTTCACCCCTCCACTTT
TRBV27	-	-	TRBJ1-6	CASSFRANSPLHF	TGTGCCAGCAGTTTTAGGGCCAATTCACCCCTCCACTTT
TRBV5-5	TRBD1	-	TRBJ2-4	CASSLGGTGTSPGNIQYF	TGTGCCAGCAGCTTGGGAGGGACAGGGACTTCGCCTGGGAACATTCAGTACTTC
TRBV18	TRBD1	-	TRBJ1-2	CASSPGQGVGYTF	TGTGCCAGCTCACCGGGACAGGGCGTTGGCTACACCTTC
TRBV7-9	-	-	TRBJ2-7	CASSLDELPYEQYF	TGTGCCAGCAGCTTAGATGAACTTCCCTACGAGCAGTACTTC
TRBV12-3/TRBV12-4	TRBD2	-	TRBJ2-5	CASSFRLAETQYF	TGTGCCAGCAGTTTTCGACTAGCCGAGACCCAGTACTTC
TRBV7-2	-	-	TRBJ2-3	CASSLVVVAASTDTQYF	TGTGCCAGCAGCTTAGTAGTCGTAGCGGCGAGCACAGATACGCAGTATTTT
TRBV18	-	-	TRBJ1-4	CASSPPGEGEKLFF	TGTGCCAGCTCACCACCGGGTGAGGGTGAAAAACTGTTTTTT
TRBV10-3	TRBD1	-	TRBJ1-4	CAISGRGLDEKLFF	TGTGCCATCAGTGGAAGGGGGCTTGATGAAAAACTGTTTTTT
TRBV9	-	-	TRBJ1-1	CASSAGIANTEAFF	TGTGCCAGCAGCGCGGGGATAGCTAACACTGAAGCTTTCTTT
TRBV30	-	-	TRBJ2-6	CAWSGSSSGANVLTF	TGTGCCTGGAGCGGGTCGAGCTCTGGGGCCAACGTCCTGACTTTC
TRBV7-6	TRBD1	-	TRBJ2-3	CASGQGLDTQYF	TGTGCCAGCGGACAGGGTTTAGATACGCAGTATTTT
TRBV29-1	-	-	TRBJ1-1	CSVELNTEAFF	TGCAGCGTTGAGTTGAACACTGAAGCTTTCTTT
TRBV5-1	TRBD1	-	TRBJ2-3	CASSRGQGTDTQYF	TGCGCCAGCAGTCGAGGACAGGGGACAGATACGCAGTATTTT
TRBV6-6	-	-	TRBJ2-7	CASSRQDSASYEQYF	TGTGCCAGCAGTCGTCAGGATTCTGCTTCCTACGAGCAGTACTTC
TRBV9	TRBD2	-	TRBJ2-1	CASSVSGTSGSRGDEQFF	TGTGCCAGCAGCGTCTCTGGGACTAGCGGGAGTCGTGGCGATGAGCAGTTCTTC
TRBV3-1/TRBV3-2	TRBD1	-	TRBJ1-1	CASSPTRQGAEAFF	TGTGCCAGCAGCCCAACCAGACAGGGCGCTGAAGCTTTCTTT
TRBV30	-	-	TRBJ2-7	CAWGGGSYEQYF	TGTGCCTGGGGGGGTGGATCCTACGAGCAGTACTTC
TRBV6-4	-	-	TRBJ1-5	CASSPEVSGNQPQHF	TGTGCCAGCAGTCCTGAGGTATCGGGAAATCAGCCCCAGCATTTT
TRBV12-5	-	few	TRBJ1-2	CASGFSQGGYTF	TGTGCTAGTGGTTTTAGCCAGGGGGGCTACACCTTC
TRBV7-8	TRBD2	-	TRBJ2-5	CASSAERGGRETQYF	TGTGCCAGCAGCGCGGAGCGGGGGGGCCGTGAGACCCAGTACTTC
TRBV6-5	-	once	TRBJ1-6	CASNKVAGSPLHF	TGTGCCAGCAATAAAGTGGCGGGGTCACCCCTCCACTTT
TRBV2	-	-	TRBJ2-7	CASSSLGDTYF	TGTGCCAGCAGCTCCCTCGGGGACACCTACTTC
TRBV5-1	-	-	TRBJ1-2	CASSFQPDGANYGYTF	TGCGCCAGCAGCTTTCAACCAGACGGAGCTAACTATGGCTACACCTTC
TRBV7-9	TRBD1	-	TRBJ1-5	CASSPRGGGGMYQPQHF	TGTGCCAGCAGCCCCAGGGGGGGCGGTGGGATGTATCAGCCCCAGCATTTT
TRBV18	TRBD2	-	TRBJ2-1	CASSHPSGRAAKTYNEQFF	TGTGCCAGCTCACATCCTAGCGGGAGGGCCGCTAAGACCTACAATGAGCAGTTCTTC
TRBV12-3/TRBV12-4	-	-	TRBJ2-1	CATSVLNEQFF	TGTGCCACAAGTGTTCTGAATGAGCAGTTCTTC
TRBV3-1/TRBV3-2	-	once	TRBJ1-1	CASSPGTEAFF	TGTGCCAGCAGCCCGGGCACTGAAGCTTTCTTT
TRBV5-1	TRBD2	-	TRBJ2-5	CASSSGTSSETQYF	TGCGCCAGCAGCTCCGGGACTAGCTCCGAGACCCAGTACTTC
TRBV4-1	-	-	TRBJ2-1	CASRSYNEQFF	TGCGCCAGCCGATCCTACAATGAGCAGTTCTTC
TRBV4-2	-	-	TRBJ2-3	CASSQDWSTSQVDTQYF	TGTGCCAGCAGCCAAGATTGGTCCACCTCCCAGGTGGATACGCAGTATTTT
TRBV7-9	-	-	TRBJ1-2	CASSLSRTNYGYTF	TGTGCCAGCAGCTTATCGAGGACTAACTATGGCTACACCTTC
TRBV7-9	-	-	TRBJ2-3	CASSFSTDTQYF	TGTGCCAGCAGCTTCAGCACAGATACGCAGTATTTT
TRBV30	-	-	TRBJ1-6	CAWNLGWDNSPLHF	TGTGCCTGGAACTTGGGATGGGATAATTCACCCCTCCACTTT
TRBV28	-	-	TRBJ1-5	CASSLSQPQHF	TGTGCCAGCAGTTTATCTCAGCCCCAGCATTTT
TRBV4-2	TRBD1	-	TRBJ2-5	CASSGGTGRETQYF	TGTGCCAGCAGCGGTGGGACAGGGCGAGAGACCCAGTACTTC
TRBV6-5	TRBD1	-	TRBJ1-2	CASSVRGDYGYTF	TGTGCCAGCAGCGTCAGGGGGGACTATGGCTACACCTTC
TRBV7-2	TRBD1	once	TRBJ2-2	CASSLSRDSAYTGELFF	TGTGCCAGCAGCCTAAGTCGGGACAGCGCCTACACCGGGGAGCTGTTTTTT
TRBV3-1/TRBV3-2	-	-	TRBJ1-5	CASSQDGGRNQPQHF	TGTGCCAGCAGCCAAGATGGAGGGCGCAATCAGCCCCAGCATTTT